One sample yielded the 13 T cell receptor beta chains listed below, sequenced in a study of blood T cell repertoires in COVID-19. Here immunoSEQ multiplex PCR was the method, and the copy in TCRdb shows in-frame clones only, minus some. The table shows roughly 140,000 clones, with under 85% occurring only once. The sequenced material came from peripheral blood. These TCRs come from a woman older than 75 in a cohort sampled during active or convalescent COVID-19.

The V call is TRBV24-1, the J call TRBJ2-2; TRBD1 matches 7 bases. The germline CDR1 and CDR2 sequences are KGHDR and SFDVKD. This CDR3 has 16 residues. Trimming cost V 0 bases and J 3 bases; bases outside gene matches: 3. CDR3 coding DNA: TGTGCCACCAGTGATTTGAACAGGGGCGACACCGGGGAGCTGTTTTTT. This encodes CATSDLNRGDTGELFF.

The J gene is TRBJ1-2, the V gene TRBV30; D unresolved. The germline CDR1 and CDR2 sequences are GTSNPN and SVGIG (reference sequence). This CDR3 contains 12 residues. Trimming took 3 bases from V and 4 from J, leaving 9 bases between them. The CDR3 nucleotides are TGTGCCTGGAGCCTCGGCGGCTATGGCTACACCTTC. Its translation: CAWSLGGYGYTF.

In its sample, this clone was seen once. The gene calls are TRBV4-2 and TRBJ2-2, with 11 nucleotides matching TRBD2. The CDR3 is 17 amino acids. Trimming cost V 1 base and J 2 bases; bases outside gene matches: 3. The germline CDR1 and CDR2 sequences are LGHNA and YNFKEQ. In DNA form, the CDR3 reads TGTGCCAGCAGCCAAGTCGGGACTAGCGGTAACACCGGGGAGCTGTTTTTT. Its translation is CASSQVGTSGNTGELFF.

This clone qualifies as medium-sized. This chain links TRBV6-6 with TRBJ1-6; D may be TRBD1 (5 bases). The ends were cut back, 4 bases at V and 9 bases at J, with 19 bases in the middle. The germline gives CDR1 MNHNY, CDR2 SVGAGI (reference sequence). This CDR3 has 16 residues. CDR3 sequence (DNA): TGTGCCAGCAGTTTAAAAGGGGCGGGGAGTCTTTCACCCCTCCACTTT. Protein: CASSLKGAGSLSPLHF.

The chain employs TRBV4-1 and TRBJ2-1; weak D call: TRBD2 (6 bases). The CDR3 loop spans 13 amino acids. Trimming cost V 0 bases and J 9 bases, with 9 bases left between them. CDR1 is MGHRA, CDR2 YSYEKL, per germline. CDR3 loop: CASSQDWRGEQFF. CDR3 nucleotides: TGCGCCAGCAGCCAAGATTGGCGGGGTGAGCAGTTCTTC.

The V and J genes are TRBV19 and TRBJ2-1, with 11 bases aligning to TRBD2. Germline assignment: CDR1 LNHDA and CDR2 SQIVND (reference sequence). The trim removed 5 bases at V and 5 bases at J, leaving 5 bases unmatched. The CDR3 extends over 15 amino acids. Written as DNA, the CDR3 is TGTGCCAGTAGTTCGGGACTAGCGGATAACAATGAGCAGTTCTTC. Its translation is CASSSGLADNNEQFF.

The chain carries TRBV7-2 and TRBJ2-7; 7 bases map to TRBD1. The junction had 1 base not matched to a gene; V was cut back by 1 base and J by 1 base. The CDR3 totals 14 residues. CDR1 is SGHTA, CDR2 FQGNSA, per germline. CDR3 loop: CASSLDRGSYEQYF. In nucleotides, the CDR3 is TGTGCCAGCAGCTTAGACAGGGGTTCCTACGAGCAGTACTTC.

The gene calls are TRBV6-6 and TRBJ1-3; 9 nucleotides align to TRBD1. CDR3 length: 16 residues. Germline V lookup: CDR1 MNHNY, CDR2 SVGAGI (reference sequence). Trimming cost V 6 bases and J 5 bases; bases outside gene matches: 11. The CDR3 bases are TGTGCCAGCAGCACCTTGGGGACAGGGAATCGAAACACCATATATTTT. Amino acids: CASSTLGTGNRNTIYF.

The rearrangement links TRBV28 to TRBJ1-1; D is possibly TRBD1 (5 bases). The CDR3 sequence is 12 residues long. CDR1 and CDR2 from the germline V gene are MDHEN and SYDVKM. Trimming shortened V by 6 bases and J by 6 bases, and 11 bases separated the two germline ends. CDR3 loop: CASRPRGPEAFF. DNA for the CDR3: TGTGCCAGCAGACCAAGGGGCCCTGAAGCTTTCTTT.

The chain joins TRBV18 to TRBJ2-2; possible D gene TRBD1, 6 bases. This CDR3 has 16 amino acids. Germline CDR1 KGHSH, CDR2 LQKENI. V dropped 3 bases and J dropped 1 base, with 12 bases sitting between them. The CDR3 here is CASSPQTGKNTGELFF. CDR3 nucleotides: TGTGCCAGCTCACCCCAGACAGGAAAGAACACCGGGGAGCTGTTTTTT.

This rearrangement joins TRBV21-1 to TRBJ2-7; TRBD1 is the table's D call and was not checked against the DNA. TRBV21-1 corresponds to a pseudogene. The CDR3 is 17 amino acids. The CDR3 DNA reads as TGTGCCAGCAGCGCCAGCCCATGGACAGGGGACTCCTACGAGCAGTACGTC. Its protein is CASSASPWTGDSYEQYV.

In its sample, this clone was seen a few times. V usage is TRBV6-5 and J usage is TRBJ2-5; 10 bases line up with TRBD1. The CDR3 is 13 amino acids. The germline CDR1 and CDR2 sequences are MNHEY and SVGAGI. After removal of 4 bases from V and 5 bases from J, the junction contained 1 base not matched to a gene. The CDR3 loop is CASSWTGGETQYF. The CDR3 bases are TGTGCCAGCAGTTGGACAGGGGGGGAGACCCAGTACTTC.

V and J are TRBV28 and TRBJ1-2, with 8 nucleotides matching TRBD1. The CDR3 is 13 residues long. Germline V gene data show CDR1 as MDHEN and CDR2 as SYDVKM. V lost 6 bases to trimming and J lost 8 bases; unmatched junction nucleotides: 8. This CDR3 is CASSLGQGHGYTF. For the CDR3, the DNA is TGTGCCAGCAGCCTCGGACAGGGCCACGGCTACACCTTC.